A selection of T cell receptor beta chains follows, all from one sample in a study of siplizumab effects on memory and regulatory T cells. The data were produced by immunoSEQ multiplex PCR, yet TCRdb's version contains in-frame clones alone and is incomplete. The sample holds 55,000 to 70,000 clones, approximately 93% seen once. The material sequenced was CD8+ T cells sorted from blood. Receptors originate from a human donor in good health. Both conserved end residues are part of each CDR3. The order of the fields is D gene, clone size, J gene, V gene, CDR3 DNA, CDR3 protein. The D gene is left open where the match is weak. Rows may omit the clone size; those that give it use once, few, many or a size class.

>TRBD1|NA|TRBJ2-1|TRBV4-1
TGCGCCAGCAGCCAAGATCCAGGGGGACAGGGGGTTTGGGAGCAGTTCTTC
CASSQDPGGQGVWEQFF
>TRBD1|NA|TRBJ1-2|TRBV6-5
TGTGCCAGCAGTTACAGCCAGGGGGGAGGCTACACCTTC
CASSYSQGGGYTF
>NA|NA|TRBJ2-7|TRBV7-6
TGTGCCAGCAGCTTAGCAGGGGGGGAGCAGTACTTC
CASSLAGGEQYF
>NA|NA|TRBJ2-7|TRBV2
TGTGCCAGCAGTGAACAAGCAGGAGCCTACGAGCAGTACTTC
CASSEQAGAYEQYF
>NA|NA|TRBJ2-1|TRBV5-8
TGTGCCAGCAGCCCCCCGGGCAGCCTGGGCCACAATGAGCAGTTCTTC
CASSPPGSLGHNEQFF
>NA|once|TRBJ2-7|TRBV27
TGTGCCAGCCCCCTGTACGAGCAGTACTTC
CASPLYEQYF
>TRBD2|NA|TRBJ2-2|TRBV4-1
TGCGCCAGCAGCCGGCCACTAGCGGGAGATCTCACCGGGGAGCTGTTTTTT
CASSRPLAGDLTGELFF
>TRBD1|few|TRBJ2-1|TRBV9
TGTGCCAGCAGCGCCCAGGGGGCTACCTACAATGAGCAGTTCTTC
CASSAQGATYNEQFF
>NA|NA|TRBJ2-7|TRBV4-3
TGCGCCAGCAGCCTAAGGGACGAGCAGTACTTC
CASSLRDEQYF
>TRBD2|NA|TRBJ2-2|TRBV19
TGTGCCAGTAGTGGTATCGGGAGGGCCGAGGAGCTGTTTTTT
CASSGIGRAEELFF
>NA|few|TRBJ2-7|TRBV7-9
TGTGCCAGCAGCTGGGAACTCGACGAGCAGTACTTC
CASSWELDEQYF
>NA|NA|TRBJ2-3|TRBV12-5
TGTGCTAGTGGTTTCACAGGGCCAGATACGCAGTATTTT
CASGFTGPDTQYF
>NA|few|TRBJ1-5|TRBV7-8
TGTGCCAGCAGCTTGTTAGGACAGCCCCAGCATTTT
CASSLLGQPQHF
>NA|NA|TRBJ2-1|TRBV27
TGTGCCAGCAGTTTAAGTGGGAGCTCCTACAATGAGCAGTTCTTC
CASSLSGSSYNEQFF
>NA|NA|TRBJ2-7|TRBV4-1
TGCGCCAGCAGCCAAGATGGGAGCGAGCAGTACTTC
CASSQDGSEQYF
>NA|NA|TRBJ2-7|TRBV7-9
TGTGCCAGCAGTTTTACGGGGCTTGAGCAGTACTTC
CASSFTGLEQYF
>NA|NA|TRBJ1-5|TRBV19
TGTGCCAGTAGTATACAGGCAGGGGCTTGGAGCAATCAGCCCCAGCATTTT
CASSIQAGAWSNQPQHF
>NA|NA|TRBJ2-7|TRBV7-9
TGTGCCAGCAGCTTAGCGGCCTACGAGCAGTACTTC
CASSLAAYEQYF
>TRBD2|NA|TRBJ2-3|TRBV27
TGTGCCAGCAGCCCTAGCGGGATCCAAATCAATACGCAGTATTTT
CASSPSGIQINTQYF
>TRBD2|NA|TRBJ2-3|TRBV7-9
TGTGCCAGCAGCTCCTCCCTAGCGGGAGGTACAGATACGCAGTATTTT
CASSSSLAGGTDTQYF
>NA|NA|TRBJ2-2|TRBV28
TGTGCCAGCAGTTTATCTTATCGTGAGGACGGAACCGGGGAGCTGTTTTTT
CASSLSYREDGTGELFF
>NA|few|TRBJ1-5|TRBV28
TGTGCCAGCAGTGGAACAGGGTTCCATAGCAATCAGCCCCAGCATTTT
CASSGTGFHSNQPQHF
>NA|NA|TRBJ2-7|TRBV7-2
TGTGCCAGCAGCTCGCCCGCGGGCTACGAGCAGTACTTC
CASSSPAGYEQYF
>NA|NA|TRBJ1-2|TRBV7-9
TGTGCCAGCAGCTTAGGACAAGATTACTATGGCTACACCTTC
CASSLGQDYYGYTF
>TRBD2|few|TRBJ2-1|TRBV28
TGTGCCAGCAGTTGGACTAGCGGCCATGAGCAGTTCTTC
CASSWTSGHEQFF
>NA|NA|TRBJ2-3|TRBV7-9
TGTGCCAGCAGCCCTAGGACAACTAACGCGGACAGCACAGATACGCAGTATTTT
CASSPRTTNADSTDTQYF
>NA|NA|TRBJ2-7|TRBV4-1
TGCGCCAGCAGCCAAGATCTGCGGACCTACGAGCAGTACTTC
CASSQDLRTYEQYF
>TRBD2|NA|TRBJ2-1|TRBV7-7
TGTGCTAGCAGCTTAGATAGTAGCGGGGGCTACAATGAGCAGTTCTTC
CASSLDSSGGYNEQFF
>NA|NA|TRBJ2-1|TRBV28
TGTGCCAGCAGTTCCCTCGACAGTTACAATGAGCAGTTCTTC
CASSSLDSYNEQFF
>NA|NA|TRBJ2-7|TRBV11-3
TGTGCCAGCAGCCCAGGGAACTACGAGCAGTACTTC
CASSPGNYEQYF
>TRBD2|few|TRBJ2-7|TRBV13
TGTGCCAGCAGCATTAGGGGGGGACTAGCGGGAGGGCCGGACGAGCAGTACTTC
CASSIRGGLAGGPDEQYF
>TRBD2|NA|TRBJ2-7|TRBV5-4
TGTGCCAGCAGCTCGCCGACTAGCGGGAGCTACGAGCAGTACTTC
CASSSPTSGSYEQYF
>NA|NA|TRBJ2-2|TRBV19
TGTGGCAGTAAAACGAACACCGGGGAGCTGTTTTTT
CGSKTNTGELFF
>TRBD2|NA|TRBJ2-7|TRBV6-1
TGTGCCACCCACGGGACTAGCAGCCACGAGCAGTACTTC
CATHGTSSHEQYF
>TRBD2|NA|TRBJ2-1|TRBV6-1
TGTGCCAGCAGTGAAGTAGCGGGAGGATACAATGAGCAGTTCTTC
CASSEVAGGYNEQFF
>NA|NA|TRBJ2-6|TRBV2
TGTGCCAGCACCAGGGAGGCTGGGGCCAACGTCCTGACTTTC
CASTREAGANVLTF
>TRBD1|once|TRBJ1-2|TRBV27
TGTGCCAGCAGCCAAACAGGGGCCGGCTACACCTTC
CASSQTGAGYTF
>NA|NA|TRBJ2-7|TRBV28
TGTGCCAGCAGCGACAGGCTGTCCTACGAGCAGTACTTC
CASSDRLSYEQYF
>NA|NA|TRBJ1-5|TRBV5-5
TGTGCCAGCAGCTTCAGCCAGGTTGCCAATCAGCCCCAGCATTTT
CASSFSQVANQPQHF
>NA|NA|TRBJ2-7|TRBV29-1
TGCAGCGTTCTATACCTAGGGGACAATCCCTACGAGCAGTACTTC
CSVLYLGDNPYEQYF
>TRBD2|NA|TRBJ2-5|TRBV30
TGTGCCTGGATGATATTCCTAGCGGGAGACAGAGAGACCCAGTACTTC
CAWMIFLAGDRETQYF
>TRBD1|NA|TRBJ2-1|TRBV7-9
TGTGCCAGCAGCTTTGGACAGGGAAATGAGCAGTTCTTC
CASSFGQGNEQFF